The 14 T cell receptor beta chains reported below all come from one sample, sequenced in a study of blood T cell repertoires in COVID-19. Only in-frame clones appear in the TCRdb table, and some are missing; sequencing was by immunoSEQ multiplex PCR. The sample records more than 200,000 clones, about 90% being singletons. Input material: peripheral blood. The receptors originated from a young man with active or convalescent COVID-19.

This chain joins TRBV29-1 and TRBJ2-6; TRBD1 matches 9 bases. With 4 bases clipped from V and 1 base from J, the junction kept 5 bases outside the gene matches. Germline V gives CDR1 SQVTM, CDR2 ANQGSEA. The CDR3 extends over 16 amino acids. In DNA, the CDR3 is TGCAGCGTTGCGGGACAGGGAGGGTCTGGGGCCAACGTCCTGACTTTC. This sequence encodes CSVAGQGGSGANVLTF.

The chain joins TRBV11-3 to TRBJ2-3; D gene ambiguous. With 4 bases removed from V and 4 bases from J, the gap between germline ends came to 12 bases. This CDR3 is 14 amino acids long. CDR1 and CDR2 from the germline V gene are SGHNT and YENEEA. The CDR3 spells CASSSLLSPDTQYF. As DNA, the CDR3 is TGTGCCAGCAGCTCCTTACTGTCCCCAGATACGCAGTATTTT. The full variable domain, completed using reference TRBV11-3 and TRBJ2-3, is EAGVVQSPRYKIIEKKQPVAFWCNPISGHNTLYWYLQNLGQGPELLIRYENEEAVDDSQLPKDRFSAERLKGVDSTLKIQPAELGDSAVYLCASSSLLSPDTQYFGPGTRLTVL.

This clone was detected a few times. The chain has TRBV5-1 and TRBJ2-7; the match to TRBD1 covers 8 bases. The V gene end was trimmed by 0 bases and the J gene end by 5 bases; junction bases not matched to a gene: 4. This CDR3 contains 14 residues. CDR1 is SGHRS, CDR2 YFSETQ, per germline. The CDR3 sequence is CASSLGTGFNEQYF. The DNA for the CDR3 is TGCGCCAGCAGCTTGGGGACAGGGTTTAACGAGCAGTACTTC.

The rearrangement uses TRBV28 and TRBJ2-7, with a weak D call TRBD2 (5 bases). V was pared by 6 bases and J by 6 bases, with 18 bases between. The CDR3 spans 14 residues. Looked up from germline, CDR1 is MDHEN and CDR2 is SYDVKM. This CDR3 reads CASSRTSTEGEQYF. The CDR3 region has the DNA TGTGCCAGCAGCCGAACCTCCACAGAGGGCGAGCAGTACTTC.

The chain carries TRBV3-1 (or the pseudogene TRBV3-2) and TRBJ1-5; D is ambiguous. Trimming took 2 bases from V and 6 from J, leaving 8 bases between them. This CDR3 comprises 13 residues. Germline-derived CDR1 and CDR2 are LGHDT and YNNKEL (reference sequence). CDR3 DNA: TGTGCCAGCAGCCAAAACCCCAGTCAGCCCCAGCATTTT. Encoded protein: CASSQNPSQPQHF.

The chain uses TRBV13 and TRBJ2-7; TRBD1 aligns across 9 bases. Unmatched junction bases numbered 9, after V lost 6 bases and J lost 0 bases. CDR3 length: 16 residues. From germline, CDR1 is PRHDT and CDR2 FYEKMQ (reference sequence). This CDR3 reads CASSPTGTGSSYEQYF. The CDR3 DNA sequence: TGTGCCAGCAGTCCTACCGGGACAGGGAGCTCCTACGAGCAGTACTTC. Full variable domain (outside the CDR3, taken from reference TRBV13 and TRBJ2-7): AAGVIQSPRHLIKEKRETATLKCYPIPRHDTVYWYQQGPGQDPQFLISFYEKMQSDKGSIPDRFSAQQFSDYHSELNMSSLELGDSALYFCASSPTGTGSSYEQYFGPGTRLTVT.

In this sample, this clone turned up once. The V call is TRBV15, the J call TRBJ2-1; possibly TRBD2 for D (6 bases). Germline-derived CDR1 and CDR2 are LNHNV and YYDKDF (reference sequence). V shed 1 base and J shed 12 bases, with 16 bases lying between them. The CDR3 sequence is 14 residues long. CDR3: CATSRAIAESWQFF. CDR3 bases: TGTGCCACCAGCAGAGCCATAGCGGAATCCTGGCAGTTCTTC. The full variable domain, completed using reference TRBV15 and TRBJ2-1, is DAMVIQNPRYQVTQFGKPVTLSCSQTLNHNVMYWYQQKSSQAPKLLFHYYDKDFNNEADTPDNFQSRRPNTSFCFLDIRSPGLGDTAMYLCATSRAIAESWQFFGPGTRLTVL.

The V and J genes are TRBV21-1 and TRBJ2-2; TRBD2 is taken as the D call from the table, unchecked against the DNA. TRBV21-1 is tagged as a pseudogene. This CDR3 contains 19 residues. The CDR3 loop is CASSKPRTSGRTETGELFF. In DNA form, the CDR3 reads TGTGCCAGCAGCAAACCTCGGACTAGCGGGAGGACCGAAACCGGGGAGCTGTTTTTT.

The rearrangement joins TRBV5-1 to TRBJ1-2, with no clear D. The germline V gene encodes CDR1 SGHRS and CDR2 YFSETQ. CDR3 length: 13 residues. Trimming cost V 0 bases and J 5 bases, with 8 bases left between them. The CDR3 DNA sequence: TGCGCCAGCAGCTTGGAGCGAATGTATGGCTACACCTTC. This translates into CASSLERMYGYTF.

The rearrangement links TRBV5-4 to TRBJ1-2; 8 bases align to TRBD1. This CDR3 region has 16 residues. With 6 bases clipped from V and 2 bases from J, the junction kept 12 bases outside the gene matches. CDR1 and CDR2 from the germline V gene are SGHNT and YYREEE (reference sequence). Here the CDR3 reads CASTSPSGQVNYGYTF. The CDR3 region has the DNA TGTGCCAGCACCTCGCCCTCGGGACAGGTGAACTATGGCTACACCTTC.

V is TRBV7-9 and J is TRBJ1-5; 7 bases are shared with TRBD1. This CDR3 is built from 17 residues. The J segment lost 4 bases and the V segment lost 7 bases, leaving 16 bases of the junction unmatched. CDR1 and CDR2 (germline): SEHNR, FQNEAQ (reference sequence). CDR3 sequence reads: CASTSYNPGQKNQPQHF. In nucleotides, the CDR3 is TGTGCCAGCACTTCTTATAATCCGGGACAGAAAAATCAGCCCCAGCATTTT.

The chain employs TRBV3-1 (or the pseudogene TRBV3-2) and TRBJ2-1; TRBD1 is a possible D gene (5 bases). The CDR3 spans 15 residues. Germline loops: CDR1 LGHDT, CDR2 YNNKEL (reference sequence). Trimming removed 1 base at V and 2 bases at J, with 9 bases between. Here the CDR3 reads CASSQADTTYNEQFF. CDR3 bases: TGTGCCAGCAGCCAAGCGGACACAACCTACAATGAGCAGTTCTTC.

V and J are TRBV30 and TRBJ1-1; D gene ambiguous. Trimming removed 1 base at V and 1 base at J, with 4 bases between. This CDR3 contains 12 residues. Germline CDR1 GTSNPN, CDR2 SVGIG (reference sequence). For the CDR3, the DNA is TGTGCCTGGAGTGCAGGGAACACTGAAGCTTTCTTT. This encodes CAWSAGNTEAFF.

The table lists this clone with a count of one. The V call is TRBV11-3, the J call TRBJ2-2, with D possibly matching TRBD2 (6 bases). The length of the CDR3 is 16 residues. CDR1 and CDR2 (germline): SGHNT, YENEEA. Trimming shortened V by 5 bases and J by 5 bases, and 18 bases separated the two germline ends. CDR3 protein: CASSIAGLQWTGELFF. The CDR3 DNA reads as TGTGCCAGCAGCATTGCGGGGCTTCAATGGACCGGGGAGCTGTTTTTT.